The T cell receptor (beta chain) under discussion was sequenced for a study of T cells after yellow fever vaccination (dated by TCRdb to between 2019 and 2020). Notes on the research overall: The SMART-Seq v4 Ultra Low Input RNA kit was used to prepare libraries from fractions with low cell numbers. Blood samples were taken at several timepoints before and after primary and secondary immunization, and bulk PBMC replicates and cell subsets were isolated. Two healthy male donors made up the cohort, one aged 18 to 29 years and the other aged 30 to 39 years. To follow T-cell clones before and after both primary and booster YFV17D yellow fever vaccination, bulk TCR alpha and beta repertoires underwent longitudinal sequencing.

Synthesis of TCR cDNA relied on 5'RACE template switching, a step that introduced a universal primer site along with unique molecular identifiers. cDNA synthesis was primed from both the TCR alpha and TCR beta constant segments. Library amplification involved two PCR steps, and the second step added sample barcodes and sequencing adapters. Libraries were sequenced on Illumina HiSeq 2500 (2x100 bp) or NovaSeq (2x150 bp). The paper's data handling went like this. MIGEC was used to demultiplex reads and collapse the reads into UMI consensus sequences, and MiXCR was used for V(D)J alignment. Vaccine-responding clonotypes were identified with edgeR using replicate PBMC samples, with FDR below 0.01 and a log2 fold change above 5 up to day 15 being required. Each bulk clonotype was labeled CD4 or CD8 based on which sequenced repertoire, CD4 or CD8, contained the clonotype at higher abundance. TCRdb trimmed the raw reads at Q25, called clones with MiXCR and kept productive beta chains. Rows are unified per CDR3 protein, each entry keeping the most common DNA and genes. TCRdb's processing, not the authors', yielded these V and J calls. This sample has approximately 340,000 distinct CDR3 sequences in its table, and 7.5% to 9% of those were observed once. In total, the top ten clones hold more than 15% of the sample.

CDR1 and CDR2 are read off the germline V gene as SGHRS and YFSETQ. At the junction V is shortened by 0 bases and J by 0 bases, with 10 bases in between. The CDR3 sequence holds 16 residues, the cysteine and phenylalanine included. Only CDR3 DNA is held: 48 bases, read in frame from base 1. This clonotype was observed many times. Its antigen remains undetermined. No quality values exist for individual bases; no much larger clone is one base distant. Interpreted using the paper, the treatment or condition label stands for: live attenuated yellow fever vaccine strain. Two biological replicates of bulk PBMCs were collected at each blood-draw timepoint. A standard Ficoll-Paque protocol was used to isolate PBMCs from peripheral blood. TriZol was used to extract RNA from bulk PBMCs, CD4 and CD8 fractions, and dextramer-positive and dextramer-negative fractions. What the authors observed across the whole study: A small fraction of clonotypes showed up in both the CD4 and CD8 compartments, probably as a result of convergent recombination. After the booster, most clones that had expanded after primary vaccination were detected again (almost 97% of CD4 and around nine tenths of CD8), suggesting broad maintenance of memory. The study included only a couple of donors, which limits how far the findings can be generalized. Compared with the primary T-cell response, the secondary T-cell response was faster but weaker, reaching its peak on day 5 rather than on day 15. FACS-sorted repertoires could contain abundant contaminating clonotypes from the bulk population, so computational filtering was required.

This receptor chain uses TRBV5-1 and TRBJ1-3; the D region possibly corresponds to TRBD1 (5 bases align). This clonotype was obtained from a man aged 18 to 35 who received the YFV17D yellow fever vaccine. The sequenced sample was PBMCs, obtained on the day of the first yellow fever vaccination. CDR3 region: CASSLAAGTSGNTIYF. The DNA reads as follows: TGCGCCAGCAGCTTGGCCGCGGGGACCTCTGGAAACACCATATATTTT.